These 15 T cell receptor beta chains were sequenced from one sample in a study of PD-1 blockade in classical Hodgkin lymphoma. Repertoires were generated with immunoSEQ multiplex PCR, while TCRdb's copy carries only in-frame clones and drops some. The sample shows 25,000 to 35,000 clones, approximately 70% of them seen only once. The time point: cycle 4 day 1 (C4D1), after about 6 weeks of nivolumab. The patients all showed relapse after autologous stem cell transplantation, while their brentuximab vedotin exposure varied. Sequenced material: peripheral blood mononuclear cells (PBMCs), taken before the fourth cycle of nivolumab. These receptors were taken from a human donor with classical Hodgkin lymphoma.

The chain has TRBV5-1 and TRBJ2-2, with TRBD1 matching over 7 bases. J was trimmed by 1 base and V by 10 bases; bases with no gene match: 13. The CDR3 loop spans 16 amino acids. Per the germline V gene, CDR1 is SGHRS and CDR2 is YFSETQ. The CDR3, as DNA: TGCGCCGTAAAGAACCCGGGGACAGAGAACACCGGGGAGCTGTTTTTT. As protein: CAVKNPGTENTGELFF.

This chain uses TRBV18 with TRBJ1-5; D ambiguous. Trimming cost V 6 bases and J 2 bases, with 20 bases left between them. This CDR3 region has 17 residues. Germline CDR1 KGHSH, CDR2 LQKENI. The CDR3 coding sequence is TGTGCCAGCTCCCACGGATCAGCGTTGGCGGGCAATCAGCCCCAGCATTTT. Amino acid sequence: CASSHGSALAGNQPQHF.

This chain connects TRBV18 to TRBJ2-7; tentatively, D is TRBD1 (5 bases). The germline V and J ends were trimmed by 5 bases and 4 bases, with 15 bases remaining between them. The CDR3 runs 14 residues. From germline, CDR1 is KGHSH and CDR2 LQKENI. Here the CDR3 DNA reads TGTGCCAGCTCAAAACCACTTCAGGGATACGAGCAGTACTTC. This gives the protein CASSKPLQGYEQYF.

This rearrangement joins TRBV6-1 to TRBJ1-2, with D uncertain. With 9 bases removed from V and 3 bases from J, the gap between germline ends came to 11 bases. This CDR3 region has 12 residues. Germline assignment: CDR1 MNHNS and CDR2 SASEGT. The CDR3 protein is CARLTWDYGYTF. The CDR3 DNA follows: TGTGCCAGGTTGACGTGGGACTATGGCTACACCTTC.

V usage is TRBV19 and J usage is TRBJ1-4; D remains ambiguous. Germline V gives CDR1 LNHDA, CDR2 SQIVND (reference sequence). V was cut by 5 bases and J by 0 bases, with 7 bases left in between. The length of the CDR3 is 14 residues. Here the CDR3 reads CASSGRTTNEKLFF. The CDR3 nucleotides read TGTGCCAGTAGTGGGAGGACAACTAATGAAAAACTGTTTTTT.

V and J are TRBV18 and TRBJ1-1; D gene unclear. The germline gives CDR1 KGHSH, CDR2 LQKENI. The V gene lost 3 bases and the J gene lost 3 bases, with 8 bases spanning the gap. This CDR3 has 13 residues. The CDR3 nucleotides read TGTGCCAGCTCACCCGAGCTATACACTGAAGCTTTCTTT. This sequence encodes CASSPELYTEAFF.

CDR3 amino acids: CASRQGDPLGGYTF. CDR3 DNA: TGTGCCAGCAGGCAAGGGGATCCTTTGGGTGGCTACACCTTC. The V gene is TRBV7-9, the J gene TRBJ1-2; weak D call: TRBD1 (5 bases). CDR1 is SEHNR, CDR2 FQNEAQ, per germline (reference sequence). The CDR3 spans 14 residues. V dropped 6 bases and J dropped 7 bases, with 18 bases sitting between them.

The rearrangement joins TRBV19 to TRBJ2-2; weak D call: TRBD2 (7 bases). With 6 bases removed from V and 5 bases from J, the gap between germline ends came to 16 bases. CDR1 and CDR2 from the germline V gene are LNHDA and SQIVND (reference sequence). The CDR3 extends over 15 amino acids. CDR3 loop: CASRIQGGGTGELFF. The CDR3 nucleotides are TGTGCCAGTAGAATACAGGGAGGGGGAACCGGGGAGCTGTTTTTT.

The rearrangement links TRBV19 to TRBJ2-5, with a weak D call TRBD2 (5 bases). Germline assignment: CDR1 LNHDA and CDR2 SQIVND (reference sequence). The CDR3 runs to 15 residues. The ends were cut back, 2 bases at V and 4 bases at J, with 14 bases in the middle. The CDR3 region has the DNA TGTGCCAGTAGTATAAAAGGGATGAGCGGAGAGACCCAGTACTTC. Translation: CASSIKGMSGETQYF.

The rearrangement links TRBV11-2 to TRBJ2-7; D unresolved. Trimming stripped 2 bases from V and 2 bases from J, with 13 bases between. This CDR3 region has 15 residues. Germline V gene lookup returns CDR1 SGHAT and CDR2 FQNNGV. As DNA, the CDR3 is TGTGCCAGCAGCTTACGTTGGGGTGATGCCTACGAGCAGTACTTC. Translation gives CASSLRWGDAYEQYF. The full variable domain, with the rest looked up from reference TRBV11-2 and TRBJ2-7, is EAGVAQSPRYKIIEKRQSVAFWCNPISGHATLYWYQQILGQGPKLLIQFQNNGVVDDSQLPKDRFSAERLKGVDSTLKIQPAKLEDSAVYLCASSLRWGDAYEQYFGPGTRLTVT.

V is TRBV28 and J is TRBJ2-1; 7 bases fit TRBD2. CDR1 and CDR2 from the germline V gene are MDHEN and SYDVKM. The CDR3 totals 19 residues. J was trimmed by 0 bases and V by 4 bases; bases with no gene match: 15. CDR3 loop: CASSSIDVFGEGSYNEQFF. As DNA, the CDR3 is TGTGCCAGCAGTTCTATCGACGTGTTCGGGGAGGGCTCCTACAATGAGCAGTTCTTC.

The chain combines TRBV4-1 with TRBJ2-1; 8 bases match TRBD2. Looked up from germline, CDR1 is MGHRA and CDR2 is YSYEKL. The CDR3 has 15 amino acids. J was trimmed by 5 bases and V by 4 bases; bases with no gene match: 7. CDR3 region: CASSLRTSNNNEQFF. CDR3 nucleotide sequence: TGCGCCAGCAGCCTCAGGACTAGCAATAACAATGAGCAGTTCTTC.

CDR3 region: CASSYSRGGKREQYF. CDR3 in DNA: TGTGCCAGCAGTTACTCGAGGGGGGGAAAGAGGGAGCAGTACTTC. The chain is built from TRBV6-5 and TRBJ2-7; the D gene is possibly TRBD2 (7 bases). Trimming removed 0 bases at V and 7 bases at J, with 16 bases between. Germline V gene lookup returns CDR1 MNHEY and CDR2 SVGAGI. The CDR3 is 15 residues long.

This clone was detected only once. The chain combines TRBV28 with TRBJ1-1; perhaps TRBD1 as D (5 bases). This CDR3 has 12 amino acids. The V end was cut by 7 bases, the J end by 11 bases, with 17 bases between. Germline CDR1 MDHEN, CDR2 SYDVKM. CDR3 nucleotide sequence: TGTGCCAGCAACTGGGACGCCCGTGAGGCTTTCTTT. Protein: CASNWDAREAFF.

The V and J genes are TRBV14 and TRBJ2-1, with D possibly being TRBD2 (5 bases). This CDR3 has 14 residues. V was clipped by 3 bases and J by 8 bases, with 14 bases between them. Per the germline V gene, CDR1 is SGHDN and CDR2 is FVKESK. The CDR3 spells CASSQELGLDEQFF. The DNA for the CDR3 is TGTGCCAGCAGCCAGGAACTAGGTTTGGATGAGCAGTTCTTC.